These T cell receptor beta chains were read from a single sample in a study of vaccination effects on CD4 cells after COVID-19. The antigens of these receptors remain unknown. Profiled with immunoSEQ multiplex PCR; TCRdb holds only in-frame clones, not every one. The data contain some 23,000 clones, more than 65% of them seen just once; the ten biggest clones take up approximately 8.3%. Sequencing was performed on CD4+ T cells from PBMCs cultured with SARS-CoV-2 spike peptides, taken after COVID-19 vaccination. These receptors all stem from a human donor who received a COVID-19 vaccine. Both conserved end residues are part of each CDR3. Each record gives: D gene, V gene, CDR3 length, J gene, clone size, CDR3 DNA, CDR3 protein. The D gene is left open where the match is weak. Not every row has a clone size; where given, it reads once, few, many or a size class.

NA	TRBV18	14	TRBJ1-1	NA	TGTGCCAGCTCACCAGCCCGAGAAAACACTGAAGCTTTCTTT	CASSPARENTEAFF
NA	TRBV2	13	TRBJ1-1	NA	TGTGCCAGCAGATCTCAGGGGAACACTGAAGCTTTCTTT	CASRSQGNTEAFF
TRBD2	TRBV11-2	15	TRBJ2-1	NA	TGTGCCAGCAGCCGCCGGGAGGGCGGATACAATGAGCAGTTCTTC	CASSRREGGYNEQFF
NA	TRBV7-2	13	TRBJ2-2	NA	TGTGCCAGCAGATTCGGAGGGGCCGGGGAGCTGTTTTTT	CASRFGGAGELFF
TRBD2	TRBV6-2/TRBV6-3	14	TRBJ2-3	NA	TGTGCCAGCAGCAGGACTAGCGGGCTAGATACGCAGTATTTT	CASSRTSGLDTQYF
TRBD2	TRBV4-2	16	TRBJ2-1	NA	TGTGCCAGTAAACCTCAGCGGGAGAGCTTGGACAATGAGCAGTTCTTC	CASKPQRESLDNEQFF
TRBD1	TRBV4-1	16	TRBJ1-1	few	TGCGCCAGCAGCTTAAGCCCCCGGACAGGGAACACTGAAGCTTTCTTT	CASSLSPRTGNTEAFF
NA	TRBV7-2	14	TRBJ2-4	NA	TGTGCCAGCAGCTTTCGACCTACCAAAAACATTCAGTACTTC	CASSFRPTKNIQYF
NA	TRBV20-1	10	TRBJ1-2	NA	TGCAGTGCCCGGGACAACGGCTACACCTTC	CSARDNGYTF
NA	TRBV18	16	TRBJ2-3	NA	TGTGCCAGCCCCACGGACGGACCCGTGATGACAGATACGCAGTATTTT	CASPTDGPVMTDTQYF
NA	TRBV6-5	16	TRBJ1-5	NA	TGTGCCAGCAGTTACTCTCCGGGACCGACGAATCAGCCCCAGCATTTT	CASSYSPGPTNQPQHF
TRBD2	TRBV20-1	15	TRBJ2-5	NA	TGCAGTGCTAGTGATACTAGCGGGGGGCCTAGGACCCAGTACTTC	CSASDTSGGPRTQYF
NA	TRBV6-2/TRBV6-3	11	TRBJ2-7	few	TGTGCCAGCAGTTACTCGAGTGAGTTTTACTTC	CASSYSSEFYF
NA	TRBV5-4	15	TRBJ1-1	NA	TGTGCCAGCAGCTTGGCCGGCAGGGGAGGTTCCCGGGCTTTCTTT	CASSLAGRGGSRAFF
TRBD1	TRBV19	16	TRBJ1-2	NA	TGTGCCAGTAGTACGACAGGGAGTGCCCAAAACTATGGCTACACCTTC	CASSTTGSAQNYGYTF
TRBD2	TRBV7-9	15	TRBJ2-1	few	TGTGCCAGCAGCCGGACTAGCGGGATGGTGAATGAGCAGTTCTTC	CASSRTSGMVNEQFF
NA	TRBV6-1	16	TRBJ1-2	once	TGTGCCAGCAGTGAGACCACAGCTGCGATAATCGGGGGCTACACCTTC	CASSETTAAIIGGYTF
NA	TRBV5-1	14	TRBJ1-4	NA	TGCGCCAGCAGCTTGGAAGGGCGGGCTGAAAAACTGTTTTTT	CASSLEGRAEKLFF
TRBD1	TRBV5-4	17	TRBJ2-5	NA	TGTGCCAGCACCTCGGACAGGGACAGGGGAACACAAGAGACCCAGTACTTC	CASTSDRDRGTQETQYF
NA	TRBV18	16	TRBJ2-4	once	TGTGCCAGCTCACCAGGGGGGTTGCTAGCCAAAAACATTCAGTACTTC	CASSPGGLLAKNIQYF
TRBD2	TRBV5-1	16	TRBJ2-1	few	TGCGCCAGCAGCTTGGGCGGGGGGGCTACCTACAATGAGCAGTTCTTC	CASSLGGGATYNEQFF
NA	TRBV19	17	TRBJ2-1	NA	TGTGCCAGTAGTATTGGGCCTACAACTAGGTGGGACAATGAGCAGTTCTTC	CASSIGPTTRWDNEQFF
NA	TRBV7-2	16	TRBJ2-6	NA	TGTGCCAGCAGCTTAGCCACCCACTCTGGGGCCAACGTCCTGACTTTC	CASSLATHSGANVLTF
NA	TRBV7-2	17	TRBJ1-4	NA	TGTGCCAGCAGCTTCTACTCGGCCGGTTCGGCTAATGAAAAACTGTTTTTT	CASSFYSAGSANEKLFF
NA	TRBV14	15	TRBJ1-1	NA	TGTGCCAGCAGCAACCTTTGGGGGATGGAGACTGAAGCTTTCTTT	CASSNLWGMETEAFF
NA	TRBV11-2	15	TRBJ2-3	once	TGTGCCAGCAGCCTTACTAGCCGCCCGTGGGATACGCAGTATTTT	CASSLTSRPWDTQYF
NA	TRBV11-3	17	TRBJ1-1	NA	TGTGCCAGCAGCTTAGGAGGCTCCGGGACCATTCTCGGTGAAGCTTTCTTT	CASSLGGSGTILGEAFF
NA	TRBV4-2	14	TRBJ2-5	NA	TGTGCCAGCAGCCAACCGGGACATCTGAAGACCCAGTACTTC	CASSQPGHLKTQYF
NA	TRBV5-1	13	TRBJ1-1	NA	TGCGCCAGCAGCTTGGGTTTGGGCACTGAAGCTTTCTTT	CASSLGLGTEAFF
NA	TRBV6-5	13	TRBJ1-2	NA	TGTGCCAGCAGTTACGCGCAAATGAGTGGCTACACCTTC	CASSYAQMSGYTF
TRBD1	TRBV5-1	14	TRBJ2-5	once	TGCGCCAGCAGCTTGGGGGACAGACAGGAGACCCAGTACTTC	CASSLGDRQETQYF
NA	TRBV7-8	14	TRBJ2-7	NA	TGTGCCAGCAGCTTAGCGGGGGGGCTTTGGGCGCAGTACTTC	CASSLAGGLWAQYF
NA	TRBV19	15	TRBJ1-5	NA	TGTGCCAGTAGTATTGGGGGAGGGTCATACCAGCCCCAGCATTTT	CASSIGGGSYQPQHF
TRBD2	TRBV4-1	18	TRBJ2-2	NA	TGCGCCAGCAGCCAAGGGGTTACTAGCGGGAGGGTGTCCGGGGAGCTGTTTTTT	CASSQGVTSGRVSGELFF
NA	TRBV5-5	15	TRBJ1-4	few	TGTGCCAGCAGCCCCAAAGGGTGGACTAATGAAAAACTGTTTTTT	CASSPKGWTNEKLFF
NA	TRBV7-8	13	TRBJ2-1	NA	TGTGCCAGCAGCCAGAGGGTCTCCAATGAGCAGTTCTTC	CASSQRVSNEQFF
TRBD2	TRBV11-2	17	TRBJ2-4	few	TGTGCCAGCAGCTTATCCGGGACTAGCTTTGTTAAAAACATTCAGTACTTC	CASSLSGTSFVKNIQYF
NA	TRBV5-1	14	TRBJ1-3	NA	TGCGCCAGCAGTATGTATACCTCTGGAAACACCATATATTTT	CASSMYTSGNTIYF
NA	TRBV2	16	TRBJ2-4	NA	TGTGCCAGCACTGTTGATGGGGCCATAGCCAAAAACATTCAGTACTTC	CASTVDGAIAKNIQYF
NA	TRBV5-1	13	TRBJ2-7	few	TGCGCCAGCAGCTCTAGCAGGTATTACGAGCAGTACTTC	CASSSSRYYEQYF
NA	TRBV12-3/TRBV12-4	12	TRBJ1-4	NA	TGTGCCAGCAAGATCAATAATGAAAAACTGTTTTTT	CASKINNEKLFF
NA	TRBV3-1/TRBV3-2	14	TRBJ1-2	few	TGTGCCAGCAGCCAATTGCGACAGACCTATGGCTACACCTTC	CASSQLRQTYGYTF
TRBD2	TRBV5-1	15	TRBJ2-7	NA	TGCGCCAGCAGCCGACTAGCGGGAGGTAGCTACGAGCAGTACTTC	CASSRLAGGSYEQYF
NA	TRBV4-1	15	TRBJ2-5	medium-sized	TGCGCCAGCAGCCCTGAGGACAGCCCACGTGAGACCCAGTACTTC	CASSPEDSPRETQYF
TRBD1	TRBV19	17	TRBJ1-1	once	TGTGCCAGTAGTATAATGGGACAGGGCTTTTTGAACACTGAAGCTTTCTTT	CASSIMGQGFLNTEAFF
NA	TRBV18	12	TRBJ2-1	once	TGTGCCAGCTCACCCGCCAACAATGAGCAGTTCTTC	CASSPANNEQFF
NA	TRBV9	15	TRBJ2-7	NA	TGTGCCAGCAGCGTAGACGGGAGTAGCCCCTACGAGCAGTACTTC	CASSVDGSSPYEQYF
TRBD2	TRBV5-4	15	TRBJ2-3	NA	TGTGCCAGCAGCCTTAGCGGGGAACGAGCGGGTACGCAGTATTTT	CASSLSGERAGTQYF
NA	TRBV5-1	12	TRBJ2-3	NA	TGCGCCAGCAGCTTAGGCGAAGCTACGCAGTATTTT	CASSLGEATQYF
NA	TRBV5-4	17	TRBJ2-1	NA	TGTGCCAGCAGCTTCAAATTACAGGGACCCAACTACAATGAGCAGTTCTTC	CASSFKLQGPNYNEQFF
TRBD2	TRBV27	18	TRBJ2-3	NA	TGTGCCAGCAGTCAGGAGAGCACCCAGCGGGGAAGCACAGATACGCAGTATTTT	CASSQESTQRGSTDTQYF
TRBD2	TRBV24-1	17	TRBJ2-3	NA	TGTGCCACCAGTGATCCGACTAGCGGGGTTGTCACAGATACGCAGTATTTT	CATSDPTSGVVTDTQYF
TRBD1	TRBV7-7	15	TRBJ2-7	NA	TGTGCCAGCAGCTTAGTTCTTGGACAGGGCTACGAGCAGTACTTC	CASSLVLGQGYEQYF
NA	TRBV3-1/TRBV3-2	13	TRBJ1-2	NA	TGTGCCAGCAGCCAAGACGGGCTACAACGCTACACCTTC	CASSQDGLQRYTF
NA	TRBV4-2	15	TRBJ1-2	NA	TGTGCCAGCAGCCAGGGTTGGACGGCAGACTATGGCTACACCTTC	CASSQGWTADYGYTF